Listed below are T cell receptor beta chains from one sample, sequenced in a study of blood T cells in healthy people across ages. TCRdb reprocessed the 5' RACE reads via MiXCR and lists one record per CDR3 protein. The sample yields 920,000 or so distinct CDR3 sequences, 40% to 45% seen once. Material for sequencing was blood. All receptors come from a woman aged 55-70 years in good health. CDR3s include the opening cysteine and the closing phenylalanine or tryptophan. D genes are given only for firm matches. Not every row has a clone size; where given, it reads once, few, many or a size class.

V	size	D	J	DNA	CDR3
TRBV9	.	TRBD1	TRBJ2-5	TGTGCCAGCAGCGTAGGGGGACAGGGGTCAGAGACCCAGTACTTC	CASSVGGQGSETQYF
TRBV4-2	few	.	TRBJ2-3	TGTGCCAGCAGCCAAGGTAAAGGAGATACGCAGTATTTT	CASSQGKGDTQYF
TRBV20-1	.	TRBD2	TRBJ2-1	TGCAGTGCTAAAAAACAAGCGGGAGGGTCCTACAATGAGCAGTTCTTC	CSAKKQAGGSYNEQFF
TRBV20-1	.	.	TRBJ2-3	TGCAGTGCTAGAATTGAAGATACGCAGTATTTT	CSARIEDTQYF
TRBV12-3/TRBV12-4	few	.	TRBJ2-7	TGTGCCAGCAGTGCTAGGTTCTTCTACGAGCAGTACTTC	CASSARFFYEQYF
TRBV6-5	.	.	TRBJ2-3	TGTGCCTCCCTAGGGCCTAGCACAGATACGCAGTATTTT	CASLGPSTDTQYF
TRBV6-6	.	.	TRBJ1-2	TGTGCCAGCACTCCCAAGGGGTGGGGCTATGGCTACACCTTC	CASTPKGWGYGYTF
TRBV7-9	.	.	TRBJ2-3	TGTGCCAGCAGCGTCCGGCAGAGGGGCACGCAGTATTTT	CASSVRQRGTQYF
TRBV7-2	few	TRBD2	TRBJ2-1	TGTGCCAGCAGTCGGCGGCGGGCTAGCGGGATTGCCTCCTACAATGAGCAGTTCTTC	CASSRRRASGIASYNEQFF
TRBV7-2	.	.	TRBJ2-1	TGTGCCAGCAGCTTAGTCCCCGGGGGTGCCTACAATGAGCAGTTCTTC	CASSLVPGGAYNEQFF
TRBV24-1	.	TRBD1	TRBJ2-6	TGTGCCACCAGTGACCCTCGCCCTGGACAGGGTTCCCCCTCCTCTGGGGCCAACGTCCTGACTTTC	CATSDPRPGQGSPSSGANVLTF
TRBV5-6	few	.	TRBJ2-6	TGTGCCAGCAGCTTGGCCGGGGGGCACTCTGGGGCCAACGTCCTGACTTTC	CASSLAGGHSGANVLTF
TRBV12-3/TRBV12-4	.	.	TRBJ2-5	TGTGCCAGCAGTTCCGGGACTCCGTTACAGTACTTC	CASSSGTPLQYF
TRBV5-1	.	TRBD2	TRBJ2-1	TGCGCCAGCAGCCCTCTAGGGACTAGCGGGATAGGGGAGCAGTTCTTC	CASSPLGTSGIGEQFF
TRBV3-1	.	.	TRBJ2-1	TGTGCCAGCAGCCAAGATCCGACTAGTGCCAATGAGCAGTTCTTC	CASSQDPTSANEQFF
TRBV2	few	TRBD1	TRBJ2-7	TGTGCCAGCATTGCGACAGGGGGACAGACCTACGAGCAGTACTTC	CASIATGGQTYEQYF
TRBV7-3	.	TRBD1	TRBJ1-2	TGTGCCAGCAGCCCTACAGGGGGCGCAGATGGCTACACCTTC	CASSPTGGADGYTF
TRBV5-5	.	.	TRBJ2-7	TGTGCCAGCAGCTTGGAGGGTTGGGTAGTGGTATCCTACGAGCAGTACTTC	CASSLEGWVVVSYEQYF
TRBV21-1	few	.	TRBJ2-5	TGTGCCAGCAGCAAAGACAGTGCGGGTGAGACCCAGTACTTC	CASSKDSAGETQYF
TRBV12-3/TRBV12-4	few	.	TRBJ1-2	TGTGCCAGCGCCCCGACCCCCCTCCAGAAAGGCTACACCTTC	CASAPTPLQKGYTF
TRBV7-9	.	TRBD2	TRBJ2-1	TGTGCCAGCAGCGCCGTTAGACTAGCGGGAGGGCTCCGTGAGCAGTTCTTC	CASSAVRLAGGLREQFF
TRBV27	.	.	TRBJ2-3	TGTGCCAGCAGTCCCCTAGGAGTCGACACAGATACGCAGTATTTT	CASSPLGVDTDTQYF
TRBV28	.	TRBD2	TRBJ2-1	TGTGCCAGCAGTTCTCTCCTGACTAGCGGGAGTGTCTATGAGCAGTTCTTC	CASSSLLTSGSVYEQFF
TRBV6-6	.	.	TRBJ2-1	TGTGCCAGCCCCGAAAACTACAATGAGCAGTTCTTC	CASPENYNEQFF
TRBV10-3	.	.	TRBJ2-3	TGTGCCATCCGCGGACCTACTCCGGATACGCAGTATTTT	CAIRGPTPDTQYF
TRBV20-1	.	TRBD2	TRBJ2-4	TGCAGTGCTAGAGACCTCTCGTCTTTCGGACTAGCGGGAGGGCCCAATCCGGTGAACATTCAGTACTTC	CSARDLSSFGLAGGPNPVNIQYF
TRBV25-1	.	TRBD1	TRBJ2-7	TGTGCCAGCAGTGTCGCCACAGGGGTCTCCTACAATGAGCAGTACTTC	CASSVATGVSYNEQYF
TRBV5-1	.	TRBD2	TRBJ2-1	TGCGCCAGCAGCTTGGGCGGACTAGCGGTTTCCAATGAGCAGTTCTTC	CASSLGGLAVSNEQFF
TRBV29-1	.	TRBD2	TRBJ2-1	TGCAGCGTTGACGGACTAGCGGGAGACAGGGCGGATGAGCAGTTCTTC	CSVDGLAGDRADEQFF
TRBV2	.	.	TRBJ2-5	TGTGCCAGCAGTCGGGCCCCGGGGAGCTTGGAGACCCAGTACTTC	CASSRAPGSLETQYF
TRBV5-1	.	.	TRBJ2-2	TGCGCCAGCAGCTTGGAAGGACTTCACACCGGGGAGCTGTTTTTT	CASSLEGLHTGELFF
TRBV6-2/TRBV6-3	.	TRBD1	TRBJ2-1	TGTGCCAGCAGTTACAGGACAGGGGGTCGGGAGCAGTTCTTC	CASSYRTGGREQFF
TRBV7-8	.	TRBD2	TRBJ2-7	TGTGCCAGCAGCACAAGAGGGACTAGCTCCTACGAGCAGTACTTC	CASSTRGTSSYEQYF
TRBV9	.	TRBD2	TRBJ2-3	TGTGCCAGCAGCGCACGAGCGGGAGGGCCCTCAGATACGCAGTATTTT	CASSARAGGPSDTQYF
TRBV9	few	TRBD2	TRBJ2-7	TGTGCCAGCATCGGTGGGACTACGGGGACTAGCGGGAGGTGGTACGAGCAGTACTTC	CASIGGTTGTSGRWYEQYF
TRBV6-5	.	.	TRBJ2-4	TGTGCCAGCAGCGCCGATGATGGGGGGAACATTCAGTACTTC	CASSADDGGNIQYF
TRBV7-2	once	TRBD2	TRBJ2-1	TGTGCCAGCAGCTTTTGGCTAGCGGGCCAACGGCACAATGAGCAGTTCTTC	CASSFWLAGQRHNEQFF
TRBV6-1	many	TRBD2	TRBJ2-1	TGTGCCAGCAGCCACGGGACTAGCGGCTACAATGAGCAGTTCTTC	CASSHGTSGYNEQFF
TRBV27	.	.	TRBJ2-7	TGTGCCAGCAGTGATCTGGACAGCCTATACGAGCAGTACTTC	CASSDLDSLYEQYF
TRBV3-1	.	.	TRBJ1-1	TGTGCCAGCAGCCAAGGACCCGAATTAAACACTGAAGCTTTCTTT	CASSQGPELNTEAFF
TRBV5-1	once	.	TRBJ2-3	TGCGCCAGCAGCCTGGGGGGGGCGACCGTTTCGAATACGCAGTATTTT	CASSLGGATVSNTQYF
TRBV30	.	.	TRBJ2-7	TGTGCCTGGAGGGACCCCCGGGGCTTCCGCGAGCAGTACTTC	CAWRDPRGFREQYF
TRBV15	.	.	TRBJ2-3	TGTGCCACCAGCAGAGACGGGAATCCCGGAGGCACAGATACGCAGTATTTT	CATSRDGNPGGTDTQYF
TRBV6-6	.	TRBD1	TRBJ2-1	TGTGCCAGCAGCTTATCAGGACAGGGACCGGGGCAGTTCTTC	CASSLSGQGPGQFF
TRBV2	.	TRBD2	TRBJ2-7	TGTGCCAGCAGTGAACGACTAGCGGGAGCTTACGAGCAGTACTTC	CASSERLAGAYEQYF
TRBV2	.	TRBD1	TRBJ2-7	TGTGCCAGCAGTGAAGGCGGGACAGGTTATCACGAGCAGTACTTC	CASSEGGTGYHEQYF
TRBV6-5	few	.	TRBJ2-7	TGTGCCAGCAGTTACTCTGCGGGAAGGGACGAGCAGTACTTC	CASSYSAGRDEQYF
TRBV20-1	few	.	TRBJ1-1	TGCAGTGCGCAACAGGGTTTTTGGAACACTGAAGCTTTCTTT	CSAQQGFWNTEAFF
TRBV7-9	.	TRBD1	TRBJ2-6	TGTGCCAGCAGCTTACGGGTAGGGGGCGCTTCTGGGGCCAACGTCCTGACTTTC	CASSLRVGGASGANVLTF
TRBV24-1	few	.	TRBJ2-3	TGTGCCACCAGTGATGAGAAAACAGATACGCAGTATTTT	CATSDEKTDTQYF
TRBV15	.	TRBD1	TRBJ1-1	TGTGCCACCAGCAGGGACAGGGGATTGGGTGAAGCTTTCTTT	CATSRDRGLGEAFF
TRBV27	few	.	TRBJ2-7	TGTGCCAGCGCTGGGGCGAGGCCCTACGAGCAGTACTTC	CASAGARPYEQYF
TRBV20-1	many	.	TRBJ2-3	TGCAGTGCTCGGGGATCACTCACAGATACGCAGTATTTT	CSARGSLTDTQYF
TRBV12-3/TRBV12-4	few	TRBD2	TRBJ2-1	TGTGCCAGCAGTTCACCTACTAGCGGGAGGGCCAATCATAATGAGCAGTTCTTC	CASSSPTSGRANHNEQFF
TRBV4-2	.	TRBD1	TRBJ2-7	TGTGCCAGCAGCGTTTCGGACAGGGTCTCCTACGAGCAGTACTTC	CASSVSDRVSYEQYF